Listed here are 2 T cell receptor beta chains from one sample, sequenced in a study of cytomegalovirus exposure and HLA in healthy donors. Only in-frame clones appear in the TCRdb table, and some are missing; sequencing was by immunoSEQ multiplex PCR. The data show over 150,000 clones, around 96% seen once. The sequenced material came from PBMCs. The receptors were sampled from a woman aged 18-30 years in good health and CMV-seronegative.

This clone was observed a handful of times. J is TRBJ2-2 and V is TRBV5-5; TRBD2 might be the D (6 bases). V was trimmed by 2 bases and J by 3 bases, leaving 11 bases between them. The CDR3 has 15 residues. CDR1 is SGHKS, CDR2 YYEKEE, per germline (reference sequence). CDR3 protein: CASSFGGRYTGELFF. The CDR3 bases are TGTGCCAGCAGCTTTGGGGGGAGGTACACCGGGGAGCTGTTTTTT.

The chain has TRBV6-1 and TRBJ2-7; TRBD2 is a possible D gene (5 bases). Germline V gives CDR1 MNHNS, CDR2 SASEGT. The CDR3 is 14 amino acids. Trimming took off 5 bases at V and 4 bases at J, with 15 bases between the two ends. The CDR3 nucleotides are TGTGCCAGCAGTTTTCTAGCAACATCTTACGAGCAGTACTTC. Amino acid sequence: CASSFLATSYEQYF.